The following is a TCR beta chain sequence with its context. Generated by immunoSEQ multiplex PCR, the TCRdb table keeps only in-frame clones and is missing some. Here the sample spans over 300,000 clones, over 70% being singletons. This sample was included in a study of blood T cell repertoires in COVID-19. The ends were cut back, 3 bases at V and 3 bases at J, with 12 bases in the middle. This CDR3 spans 15 amino acids. Germline V gene sequence: CDR1 KGHSH, CDR2 LQKENI. Sequenced sample: peripheral blood. The gene calls are TRBV18 and TRBJ1-5; no firm D call. This TCR was sampled from a woman aged 45 to 65 with acute or convalescent COVID-19. CDR3 in amino acids: CASSPAGFNNQPQHF. The CDR3 bases are TGTGCCAGCTCACCTGCGGGTTTCAACAATCAGCCCCAGCATTTT.